These 22 T cell receptor beta chains were sequenced from one sample in a study of PD-1 blockade in classical Hodgkin lymphoma. Regarding time point: cycle 4 day 1 (C4D1), after five to seven weeks of nivolumab. Brentuximab vedotin exposure varied, and every patient relapsed after autologous stem cell transplantation. Assay used: immunoSEQ multiplex PCR; TCRdb lists only in-frame clones, some missing. The data hold 6,900 or so clones, with 75% to 90% observed a single time. The sequenced sample was peripheral blood mononuclear cells (PBMCs), obtained before the fourth cycle of nivolumab. The receptor set was obtained from a human donor with classical Hodgkin lymphoma.

The chain joins TRBV5-8 to TRBJ2-6, with D uncertain. Trimming took 7 bases from V and 5 from J, leaving 22 bases between them. This CDR3 is 17 amino acids long. CDR1 and CDR2 from the germline V gene are SGHTS and YDEGEE. The CDR3 DNA sequence: TGTGCCAGCGGGCCAAGTTCCACACAAAGTCGGGCCAACGTCCTGACTTTC. Protein: CASGPSSTQSRANVLTF.

The CDR3 is CASARGQGRTDTQYF. As DNA, the CDR3 is TGTGCCAGCGCAAGGGGGCAGGGAAGGACAGATACGCAGTATTTT. The V call is TRBV7-9, the J call TRBJ2-3; 7 bases map to TRBD1. The germline gives CDR1 SEHNR, CDR2 FQNEAQ (reference sequence). This CDR3 is 15 amino acids long. Trimming took 8 bases from V and 3 from J; bases not matched to a gene: 11.

This chain joins TRBV2 and TRBJ2-5, with D unclear. The V gene lost 5 bases and the J gene lost 3 bases, with 4 bases spanning the gap. The V gene's germline CDR1 is SNHLY and CDR2 FYNNEI. This CDR3 comprises 11 residues. Written as DNA, the CDR3 is TGTGCCAGCAGTTTCAAAGAGACCCAGTACTTC. This translates into CASSFKETQYF.

This clone was recorded a few times. The chain couples TRBV7-9 to TRBJ2-1, with unresolved D. Germline CDR1 is SEHNR and CDR2 is FQNEAQ (reference sequence). V dropped 6 bases and J dropped 6 bases, with 3 bases sitting between them. The CDR3 spans 10 residues. In DNA, the CDR3 is TGTGCCAGCAGGGGCAATGAGCAGTTCTTC. Residues: CASRGNEQFF.

The CDR3 loop is CASSLSRGNTEAFF. CDR3 DNA sequence: TGCGCCAGCAGCTTGAGCAGGGGGAACACTGAAGCTTTCTTT. This chain joins TRBV5-1 and TRBJ1-1, with a possible D match to TRBD1 (6 bases). The germline CDR1 and CDR2 sequences are SGHRS and YFSETQ. V gave up 1 base and J gave up 1 base, with 8 bases separating them. This CDR3 has 14 amino acids. The full variable domain, in which reference TRBV5-1 and TRBJ1-1 provide the parts outside the CDR3, is KAGVTQTPRYLIKTRGQQVTLSCSPISGHRSVSWYQQTPGQGLQFLFEYFSETQRNKGNFPGRFSGRQFSNSRSEMNVSTLELGDSALYLCASSLSRGNTEAFFGQGTRLTVV.

The V call is TRBV14, the J call TRBJ2-7; D uncertain. The length of the CDR3 is 11 residues. Germline lookup yields CDR1 SGHDN and CDR2 FVKESK. CDR3 sequence (DNA): TGTGCCAGCAGCCAAGGCTACGAGCGGTACGTC. Protein: CASSQGYERYV.

V gene TRBV5-6 combines with J gene TRBJ2-3; D call uncertain. V was shortened by 0 bases and J by 6 bases, with 5 bases between the two germline ends. This CDR3 has 12 amino acids. Germline CDR1 reads SGHDT; CDR2 reads YYEEEE. CDR3 DNA: TGTGCCAGCAGCTTGGTTATGGATACGCAGTATTTT. Its translation: CASSLVMDTQYF.

The chain couples TRBV10-2 to TRBJ1-5; possible D gene TRBD1, 6 bases. Germline lookup yields CDR1 WSHSY and CDR2 SAAADI. This CDR3 is built from 14 residues. V lost 3 bases to trimming and J lost 4 bases, with 10 bases between them. In DNA form, the CDR3 reads TGCGCCAGCAGTGAAGCCCAGGGGAATCAGCCCCAGCATTTT. It codes for CASSEAQGNQPQHF.

The chain employs TRBV5-6 and TRBJ2-2; D perhaps matches TRBD2 (6 bases). CDR1 and CDR2 (germline): SGHDT, YYEEEE. The CDR3 is 14 amino acids. V lost 6 bases, J lost 1 base, and 10 bases lay in between. The CDR3 DNA follows: TGTGCCAGCACCGGGAGAGTGAACACCGGGGAGCTGTTTTTT. Amino acids: CASTGRVNTGELFF.

This clone was observed a handful of times. The rearrangement uses TRBV5-1 and TRBJ2-3, with 7 bases matching TRBD2. The length of the CDR3 is 16 residues. V lost 2 bases and J lost 4; bases outside the gene matches: 10. Germline V gene lookup returns CDR1 SGHRS and CDR2 YFSETQ. DNA of the CDR3: TGCGCCAGCAGCTTCAGAATGGCGGGAGAAGCAGATACGCAGTATTTT. Translation: CASSFRMAGEADTQYF. Complete variable domain (other parts from reference TRBV5-1 and TRBJ2-3): KAGVTQTPRYLIKTRGQQVTLSCSPISGHRSVSWYQQTPGQGLQFLFEYFSETQRNKGNFPGRFSGRQFSNSRSEMNVSTLELGDSALYLCASSFRMAGEADTQYFGPGTRLTVL.

V gene TRBV7-9 combines with J gene TRBJ2-4, with D hard to call. The germline V gene has CDR1 SEHNR and CDR2 FQNEAQ (reference sequence). The length of the CDR3 is 16 residues. The V and J ends lost 4 bases and 0 bases respectively, with 13 bases between them. CDR3 sequence: CASSSLFGLAKNIQYF. The CDR3 DNA reads TGTGCCAGCAGCTCTCTTTTTGGTCTAGCCAAAAACATTCAGTACTTC.

The chain couples TRBV6-1 to TRBJ1-1; 7 bases map to TRBD1. There are 15 residues in the CDR3. Germline V lookup: CDR1 MNHNS, CDR2 SASEGT. The V gene end was trimmed by 2 bases and the J gene end by 3 bases; junction bases not matched to a gene: 6. CDR3 sequence: CASSERVRGDTEAFF. The CDR3 coding sequence is TGTGCCAGCAGTGAAAGGGTCAGGGGGGACACTGAAGCTTTCTTT.

The chain joins TRBV5-4 to TRBJ2-3; maybe TRBD1 (5 bases). This CDR3 has 13 residues. Germline CDR1 is SGHNT and CDR2 is YYREEE (reference sequence). With 6 bases removed from V and 4 bases from J, the gap between germline ends came to 12 bases. CDR3 coding DNA: TGTGCCAGCAATCCGGTAGGGGCAGATACGCAGTATTTT. It codes for CASNPVGADTQYF.

The chain recombines TRBV20-1 with TRBJ2-7; D possibly matches TRBD1 or TRBD2 (7 bases each). The V gene lost 7 bases and the J gene lost 7 bases, with 14 bases spanning the gap. The CDR3 loop spans 11 amino acids. Germline V gene sequence: CDR1 DFQATT, CDR2 SNEGSKA (reference sequence). The CDR3 bases are TGCAGTGTTCAGGGGGGGGTAGAGCAGTACGTC. This encodes CSVQGGVEQYV.

This chain joins TRBV2 and TRBJ2-1, with 10 bases fitting TRBD1. The V segment lost 4 bases and the J segment 3 bases; nucleotides outside the gene matches: 6. CDR3 size: 16 residues. The germline V gene has CDR1 SNHLY and CDR2 FYNNEI. The CDR3: CASSGLGQGLYNEQFF. Written as DNA, the CDR3 is TGTGCCAGCAGTGGATTGGGACAGGGGCTCTACAATGAGCAGTTCTTC.

This chain joins TRBV13 and TRBJ2-1, with TRBD2 identical over 10 bases. Germline CDR1 reads PRHDT; CDR2 reads FYEKMQ (reference sequence). This CDR3 is 16 amino acids long. V shed 3 bases and J 7 bases; nucleotides not matched to a gene: 9. The CDR3 nucleotides read TGTGCCAGCAGCTTCGGAGCGGGAGGGCCAAGTAATGAGCAGTTCTTC. Amino acids: CASSFGAGGPSNEQFF.

The rearrangement links TRBV7-6 to TRBJ2-3, with unresolved D. The germline V and J ends were trimmed by 3 bases and 2 bases, with 12 bases remaining between them. The CDR3 runs to 15 residues. Germline lookup yields CDR1 SGHVS and CDR2 FNYEAQ. The CDR3 reads CASSFLDSFTDTQYF. The CDR3 bases are TGTGCCAGCAGCTTCCTGGATTCCTTCACAGATACGCAGTATTTT.

The table lists this clone with a few counts. V and J are TRBV30 and TRBJ1-1; D gene unclear. The CDR3 length is 11 residues. Trimming took off 5 bases at V and 1 base at J, with 5 bases between the two ends. Germline V gene data show CDR1 as GTSNPN and CDR2 as SVGIG (reference sequence). In DNA form, the CDR3 reads TGTGCCTGGGCTTCGAACACTGAAGCTTTCTTT. Protein product: CAWASNTEAFF.

J is TRBJ2-5 and V is TRBV11-3; perhaps TRBD2 as D (6 bases). The V end was cut by 4 bases, the J end by 7 bases, with 13 bases between. This CDR3 is 13 amino acids long. Germline CDR1 is SGHNT and CDR2 is YENEEA. The CDR3 sequence: CASSSVLGGTQYF. CDR3 nucleotide sequence: TGTGCCAGCAGCTCCGTATTGGGGGGGACCCAGTACTTC.

This clone was counted a few times. The chain links TRBV27 to TRBJ1-6; D is unclear. The CDR3 extends over 13 amino acids. Germline values: CDR1 MNHEY, CDR2 SMNVEV (reference sequence). The V gene lost 6 bases and the J gene lost 0 bases, with 3 bases spanning the gap. CDR3 nucleotides: TGTGCCAGCAGGCTCTCCTATAATTCACCCCTCCACTTT. It is translated as CASRLSYNSPLHF.

The J gene is TRBJ1-4, the V gene TRBV6-4; the D gene is possibly TRBD1 (5 bases). The CDR3 is 17 residues long. Trimming pared 8 bases from V and 7 bases from J, leaving 26 bases between. CDR1 and CDR2 (germline): MRHNA, SNTAGT. CDR3 DNA sequence: TGTGCCAGCTCGGGACGCCCGGATGATCTAAGGGGTGAAAAACTGTTTTTT. It translates to CASSGRPDDLRGEKLFF.

The chain employs TRBV6-1 and TRBJ2-5, with 10 positions matching TRBD1. Germline V gives CDR1 MNHNS, CDR2 SASEGT. The CDR3 runs to 14 residues. J gave up 4 bases and V 4 bases, and 3 bases lay outside the gene matches. The CDR3: CASSARDRGETQYF. The CDR3 coding sequence is TGTGCCAGCAGTGCAAGGGACAGGGGAGAGACCCAGTACTTC.